This T cell receptor beta chain comes out of a study of cytomegalovirus exposure and HLA in healthy donors. Assay used: immunoSEQ multiplex PCR; TCRdb lists only in-frame clones, some missing. The table lists a few hundred thousand clones, approximately 88% of them singletons, with roughly 0.88% in the top ten. V was cut by 3 bases and J by 7 bases, with 9 bases left in between. The germline V gene has CDR1 DFQATT and CDR2 SNEGSKA (reference sequence). This CDR3 comprises 11 residues. The TCR sequence derives from a man aged 25-45 years in good health and CMV-seronegative. The chain is built from TRBV20-1 and TRBJ1-2, with unresolved D. Sequencing input: PBMCs. Here the CDR3 DNA reads TGCAGTGCTAGGGAGGGTAGTGGCTACACCTTC. Protein: CSAREGSGYTF.